This TCR beta chain was captured in a study of shared clonotypes between healthy human individuals. Study summary: Each donor's CD8 memory used one plate, CD8 naive two, each CD4 subset three.

The CDR3 has 11 amino acids. V was clipped by 7 bases and J by 6 bases, with 10 bases between them. Germline-derived CDR1 and CDR2 are WSHSY and SAAADI. Produced via immunoSEQ multiplex PCR; TCRdb's table is partial and in-frame only. The table lists some 2,100,000 clones, about 93% of them singletons. CD45RO-negative CD8 cells positively selected for CCR7 made up the naive population, which excluded terminally differentiated effector memory CD45RA+ cells. Material: naive CD8+ T cells from PBMCs. V gene TRBV10-2 combines with J gene TRBJ2-7; TRBD2 might be the D (6 bases). The receptor was isolated from a man younger than 30 in good health. Some clones in this sample may be carry-over from other donors' samples. The CDR3: CASTMGGEQYF. The CDR3 DNA sequence: TGCGCCAGCACTATGGGGGGCGAGCAGTACTTC.